Below, one TCR beta chain is given with its context. Its antigen is not identified. This sample was taken from a study of cytomegalovirus exposure and HLA in healthy donors. Across the whole study: It was reported in a later analysis that the 120 or so validation repertoires used the same platform as the roughly 700 first-cohort repertoires. Study-level findings and limits: Rare TCR sequences dominated, though some public TCRs recurred in many donors. The study put some 160 TCR beta chains on its list as cytomegalovirus-associated.

Libraries were prepared by immunoSEQ multiplex PCR; TCRdb keeps only in-frame clonotypes and omits some of them. The repertoire holds 110,000 to 150,000 clones, with about 94% as singletons. In germline, CDR1 is MNHNS, CDR2 SASEGT. The CDR3 consists of 14 residues. Trimming pared 8 bases from V and 0 bases from J, leaving 14 bases between. This receptor was obtained from a man younger than 30 in good health and CMV-seropositive. The sample taken for sequencing was PBMCs. The chain carries TRBV6-1 and TRBJ2-7; D not certain. As DNA, the CDR3 is TGTGCCAGCCGCACTGAGCCTTCCTCCTACGAGCAGTACTTC. It codes for CASRTEPSSYEQYF.